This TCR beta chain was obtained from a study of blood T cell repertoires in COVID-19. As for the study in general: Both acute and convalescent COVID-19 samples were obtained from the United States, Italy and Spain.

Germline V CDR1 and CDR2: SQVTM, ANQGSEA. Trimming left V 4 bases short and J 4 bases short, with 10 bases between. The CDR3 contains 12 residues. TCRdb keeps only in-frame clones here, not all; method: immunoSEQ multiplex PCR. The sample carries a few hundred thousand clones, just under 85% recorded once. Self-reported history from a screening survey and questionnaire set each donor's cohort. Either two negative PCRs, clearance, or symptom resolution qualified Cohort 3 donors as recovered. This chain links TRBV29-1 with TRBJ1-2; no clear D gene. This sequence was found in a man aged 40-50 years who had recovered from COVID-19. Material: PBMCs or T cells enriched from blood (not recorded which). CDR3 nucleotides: TGCAGCGTTGGAGGCAGTCTCTATGGCTACACCTTC. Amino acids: CSVGGSLYGYTF.